This T cell receptor (beta chain) was sequenced during a study of CD8 T cells in ankylosing spondylitis. Of note for this clonotype: Its antigen is still unknown.

General study results and limits: The authors found the disease-linked clones to be CD8+ and relatively rare in peripheral blood.

The ends lost 5 bases at V and 7 bases at J; junction bases unmatched: 6. The CDR3 extends over 15 amino acids. Per germline, CDR1 MNHNS and CDR2 SASEGT. MiXCR, run by TCRdb on the 5' RACE reads, gives a single entry per CDR3 protein. The data contain tens of thousands of distinct CDR3 sequences, around 30% of them singletons. The chain has TRBV6-1 and TRBJ1-6; 9 nucleotides agree with TRBD1. The sequence derives from a male donor with ankylosing spondylitis or in good health (not recorded which). Sequencing was performed on blood, either unsorted or a sorted T cell fraction (not recorded which). CDR3 DNA: TGTGCCAGCAGTCGACAGGGGGAGAGGAATTCACCCCTCCACTTT. It encodes CASSRQGERNSPLHF.